This T cell receptor (beta chain) was documented in a study of blood T cell repertoires in COVID-19. Looking at the study overall: There were acute and convalescent COVID-19 samples, and they came from the United States, Italy and Spain.

Generated by immunoSEQ multiplex PCR, the TCRdb table keeps only in-frame clones and is missing some. Of some 120,000 clones listed, about nine tenths are singletons. CDR1 is MNHEY, CDR2 SMNVEV, per germline (reference sequence). The CDR3 consists of 14 residues. J was trimmed by 6 bases and V by 5 bases; bases with no gene match: 5. Material: peripheral blood. The receptor comes from a human donor with active COVID-19. The donor label of this sample is uncertain. The chain employs TRBV27 and TRBJ2-2, with TRBD1 matching over 8 bases. This chain's CDR3 is CASSRDRRAGELFF. Written as DNA, the CDR3 is TGTGCCAGCAGTCGGGACAGGCGCGCCGGGGAGCTGTTTTTT.